This T cell receptor beta chain appears in the sequencing data of a study of T cell responses to AZD1222 COVID-19 vaccine. Overall study findings and caveats: None of the repertoires were sampled until the peak T cell response had passed. Clonal diversity was possibly underestimated, and white British individuals and females predominated among donors. Two doses of AZD1222 preceded a rise in Spike-specific TCR breadth and depth.

The V end lost 5 bases, the J end lost 9 bases, and 11 bases lay between the germline ends. CDR1 and CDR2 (germline): MNHEY, SVGAGI. The CDR3 spans 11 residues. Assay used: immunoSEQ multiplex PCR; TCRdb lists only in-frame clones, some missing. The data contain 150,000 to 180,000 clones, roughly nine tenths of them singletons. As concerns this clone: The antigen is unknown.

The gene calls are TRBV6-5 and TRBJ2-7; D ambiguous. The clonotype comes from an adult in good health. The input for sequencing was peripheral blood, taken on day 0 of MenACWY control vaccination. The CDR3 sequence is CASSIGHGQYV. In DNA, the CDR3 is TGTGCCAGCAGTATAGGGCACGGGCAGTACGTC.